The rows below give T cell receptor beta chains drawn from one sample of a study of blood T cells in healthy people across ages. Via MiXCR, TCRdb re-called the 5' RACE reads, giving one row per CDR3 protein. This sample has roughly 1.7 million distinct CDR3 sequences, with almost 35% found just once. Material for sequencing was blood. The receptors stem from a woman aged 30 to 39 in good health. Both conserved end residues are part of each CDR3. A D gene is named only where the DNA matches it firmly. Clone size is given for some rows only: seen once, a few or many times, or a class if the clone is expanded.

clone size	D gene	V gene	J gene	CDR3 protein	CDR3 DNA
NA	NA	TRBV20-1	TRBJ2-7	CSARDRGVAYEQYF	TGCAGTGCTAGAGACAGGGGGGTCGCGTACGAGCAGTACTTC
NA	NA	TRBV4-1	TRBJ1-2	CASSLSEFYGYTF	TGCGCCAGCAGTCTCAGTGAGTTCTATGGCTACACCTTC
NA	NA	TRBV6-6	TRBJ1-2	CASSYGSTDWIGYTF	TGTGCCAGCAGTTATGGGTCTACGGACTGGATTGGCTACACCTTC
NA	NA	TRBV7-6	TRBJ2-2	CASSLRGSISNTGELFF	TGTGCCAGCAGCTTGAGGGGGTCCATTTCGAACACCGGGGAGCTGTTTTTT
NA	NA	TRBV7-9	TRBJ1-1	CAGGRKDTEAFF	TGTGCCGGAGGACGGAAAGACACTGAAGCTTTCTTT
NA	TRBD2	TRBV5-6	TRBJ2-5	CASSKLAGGYETQYF	TGTGCCAGCAGCAAACTAGCGGGGGGCTATGAGACCCAGTACTTC
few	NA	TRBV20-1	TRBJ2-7	CSARDRRYEQYF	TGCAGTGCTAGAGATCGCAGGTACGAGCAGTACTTC
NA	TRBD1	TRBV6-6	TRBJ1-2	CASSYGTGDRDYGYTF	TGTGCCAGCAGTTACGGGACAGGGGATCGGGACTATGGCTACACCTTC
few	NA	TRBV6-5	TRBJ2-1	CASSYSPGVFIEQFF	TGTGCCAGCAGTTACTCACCGGGAGTTTTCATTGAGCAGTTCTTC
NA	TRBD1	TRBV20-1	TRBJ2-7	CGTGDRVSEQYF	TGCGGAACGGGGGACAGGGTCTCCGAGCAGTACTTC
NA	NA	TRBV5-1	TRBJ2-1	CASRLRANEQFF	TGCGCCAGCAGGCTTAGGGCCAATGAGCAGTTCTTC
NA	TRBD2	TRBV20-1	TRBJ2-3	CSATPLAGTSTDTQYF	TGCAGTGCTACGCCTCTAGCGGGGACTAGCACAGATACGCAGTATTTT
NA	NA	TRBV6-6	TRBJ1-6	CASSYSRLSSPLHF	TGTGCCAGCAGTTACTCGAGGTTAAGCTCACCCCTCCACTTT
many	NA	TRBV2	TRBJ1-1	CASSENRDSTEAFF	TGTGCCAGCAGTGAAAATAGGGATAGCACTGAAGCTTTCTTT
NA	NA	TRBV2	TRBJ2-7	CASSEEQFFSYEQYF	TGTGCCAGCAGTGAAGAACAGTTCTTCTCCTACGAGCAGTACTTC
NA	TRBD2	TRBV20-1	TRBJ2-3	CSALLAGAPTDTQYF	TGCAGTGCTTTACTAGCGGGAGCCCCCACAGATACGCAGTATTTT
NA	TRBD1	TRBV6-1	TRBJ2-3	CASSTRPGQGALSPPDTQYF	TGTGCCAGCAGCACCAGGCCTGGACAGGGGGCGTTATCGCCGCCAGATACGCAGTATTTT
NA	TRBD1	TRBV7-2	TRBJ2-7	CASGTRGQGLIEQYF	TGTGCCAGCGGAACACGAGGACAGGGTCTAATCGAGCAGTACTTC
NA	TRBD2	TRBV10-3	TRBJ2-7	CAISESSAGVAEQYF	TGTGCCATCAGTGAGTCGTCGGCGGGAGTTGCCGAGCAGTACTTC
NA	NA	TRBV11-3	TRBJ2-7	CASSLDVLSEQYF	TGTGCCAGCAGCTTAGATGTGCTCTCCGAGCAGTACTTC
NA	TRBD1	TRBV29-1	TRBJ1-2	CSVGQGGESTF	TGCAGCGTTGGACAGGGGGGTGAGAGCACCTTC
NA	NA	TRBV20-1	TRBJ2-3	CSAAKGRSGFSTDTQYF	TGCAGTGCCGCAAAAGGGCGGAGCGGGTTTAGCACAGATACGCAGTATTTT
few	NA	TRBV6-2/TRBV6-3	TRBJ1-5	CASTTLGLSNQPQHF	TGTGCCAGCACCACCCTCGGGTTAAGCAATCAGCCCCAGCATTTT
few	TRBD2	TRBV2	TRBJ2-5	CASSSGLAGGEETQYF	TGTGCCAGCAGTTCTGGACTAGCGGGGGGGGAAGAGACCCAGTACTTC
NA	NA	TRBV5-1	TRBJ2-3	CASSTDRTTDTQYF	TGCGCCAGCAGCACTGACAGGACCACAGATACGCAGTATTTT
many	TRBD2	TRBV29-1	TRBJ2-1	CSVEENASGNGEQFF	TGCAGCGTTGAAGAGAATGCTAGCGGGAACGGTGAGCAGTTCTTC
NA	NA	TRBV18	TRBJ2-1	CASSPPARRHNEQFF	TGTGCCAGTTCACCACCGGCTAGAAGGCACAATGAGCAGTTCTTC
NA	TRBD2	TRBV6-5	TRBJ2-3	CASSYDRVASGVRDTQYF	TGTGCCAGCAGTTACGACAGGGTGGCTAGCGGGGTTAGAGATACGCAGTATTTT
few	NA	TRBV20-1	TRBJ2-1	CSSARGAQNEQFF	TGCAGTTCCGCGCGGGGAGCTCAGAATGAGCAGTTCTTC
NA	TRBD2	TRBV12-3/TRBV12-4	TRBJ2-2	CASSFLAGVPGELFF	TGTGCCAGCAGTTTCCTAGCGGGAGTACCCGGGGAGCTGTTTTTT
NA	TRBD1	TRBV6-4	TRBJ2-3	CASSKADRGGDTQYF	TGTGCCAGCAGCAAAGCAGACAGGGGAGGAGATACGCAGTATTTT
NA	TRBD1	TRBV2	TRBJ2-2	CAGQGDTGELFF	TGTGCGGGACAGGGGGACACCGGGGAGCTGTTTTTT
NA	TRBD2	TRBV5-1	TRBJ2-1	CARRGQGLAGLGSYNEQFF	TGCGCCAGAAGGGGACAGGGACTAGCGGGTTTAGGATCCTACAATGAGCAGTTCTTC
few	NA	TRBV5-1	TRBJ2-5	CASSLDSEGAQYF	TGCGCCAGCAGCTTGGACAGCGAAGGGGCCCAGTACTTC
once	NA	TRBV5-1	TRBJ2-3	CASSLRPGSGSSTDTQYF	TGCGCCAGCAGCCTCAGACCAGGGAGCGGGTCTAGCACAGATACGCAGTATTTT
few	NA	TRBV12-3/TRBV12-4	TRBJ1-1	CASTHGANTEAFF	TGTGCCAGCACACACGGGGCGAACACTGAAGCTTTCTTT
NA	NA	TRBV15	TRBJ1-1	CATSSRRGGNTEAFF	TGTGCCACCAGCAGCAGGAGGGGAGGGAATACTGAAGCTTTCTTT